This T cell receptor beta chain was recovered during a study of human T cells and chemical hapten exposure. Time point in this sample: pre-sensitization, week 0. The treatment: therapeutic diphenylcyclopropenone sensitization with weekly scalp DPC. Using its own MiXCR run on the RACE reads, TCRdb lists one record per CDR3 protein. This table has some 200,000 distinct CDR3 sequences, under 35% appearing once. This clonotype has more than one count but fewer than ten. CDR3 size: 15 residues. CDR1 and CDR2 (germline): LNHNV, YYDKDF (reference sequence). V gave up 5 bases and J gave up 2 bases, with 10 bases separating them.

The source was whole blood, collected in connection with sensitization to the hapten diphenylcyclopropenone (DPC). The sequence derives from a woman under 40 with alopecia areata. Some clones in this sample may be carry-over from other donors' samples. The J gene is TRBJ2-6, the V gene TRBV15; possibly TRBD1 for D (5 bases). As DNA, the CDR3 is TGTGCCACCAGCGTCAGGGTTACTGGGGCCAACGTCCTGACTTTC. This gives the protein CATSVRVTGANVLTF.